The 16 T cell receptor beta chains given below trace back to one sample, sequenced in a study of T-cell reconstitution after alpha-beta-depleted transplantation in children. Preparation of the TCRbeta library used unique molecular identifiers. TCRdb passed the PCR reads through MiXCR, listing each CDR3 protein once. The table records 200,000 or so distinct CDR3 sequences, about 8.4% of them present only once. Source: PBMCs, mostly from graft donor cells, taken 360 days after TCRalphabeta/CD19-depleted stem cell transplant. These receptors originate from a male patient aged 2-10 years who had a stem cell transplant for acute myeloid leukemia, so the T cells may come from the graft donor.

The V gene is TRBV29-1, the J gene TRBJ2-3; D might be TRBD1 (6 bases). Trimming left V 5 bases short and J 0 bases short, with 24 bases between. The CDR3 consists of 18 residues. CDR1 is SQVTM, CDR2 ANQGSEA, per germline. CDR3 sequence reads: CSVLGVQGADKSTDTQYF. For the CDR3, the DNA is TGCAGCGTTCTAGGGGTACAGGGTGCCGACAAAAGCACAGATACGCAGTATTTT.

This chain uses TRBV9 with TRBJ2-2; D is unclear. The CDR3 consists of 13 residues. The V gene lost 0 bases and the J gene lost 6 bases, with 6 bases spanning the gap. Germline-derived CDR1 and CDR2 are SGDLS and YYNGEE. CDR3 in amino acids: CASSVVGAGELFF. The CDR3 bases are TGTGCCAGCAGCGTAGTAGGAGCCGGGGAGCTGTTTTTT.

This clonotype was seen a few times. V and J are TRBV5-4 and TRBJ2-5; D might be TRBD2 (6 bases). V lost 4 bases and J 5 bases, leaving 18 bases between the germline ends. The CDR3 loop spans 15 amino acids. Germline lookup yields CDR1 SGHNT and CDR2 YYREEE (reference sequence). In DNA, the CDR3 is TGTGCCAGCAGCCTGTTATTGCGGGGAGGCGAGACCCAGTACTTC. It translates to CASSLLLRGGETQYF.

This chain uses TRBV7-2 with TRBJ2-7; TRBD2 matches 8 bases. CDR1 SGHTA and CDR2 FQGNSA come from the germline V gene. The J segment lost 6 bases and the V segment lost 3 bases, leaving 7 bases of the junction unmatched. The CDR3 covers 14 residues. The CDR3, as DNA: TGTGCCAGCAGCTTGGGGACTAGTTCTAGCGAGCAGTACTTC. It encodes CASSLGTSSSEQYF.

This clonotype was counted ten times or more. The CDR3 bases are TGTGCCAGCAGCTTCGCCGCGACAGGGCCGGAGACCCAGTACTTC. Its protein product is CASSFAATGPETQYF. V is TRBV7-3 and J is TRBJ2-5; 7 positions match TRBD1. The CDR3 loop spans 15 amino acids. CDR1 SGHTA and CDR2 FQGTGA come from the germline V gene. Unmatched junction bases numbered 9, after V lost 3 bases and J lost 5 bases.

This clonotype was seen a few times. V is TRBV7-2 and J is TRBJ2-2; TRBD2 is a possible D gene (5 bases). The length of the CDR3 is 13 residues. Trimming removed 7 bases from V and 1 base from J, with 7 bases in between. CDR1 is SGHTA, CDR2 FQGNSA, per germline. Written as DNA, the CDR3 is TGTGCCAGCAACGGGGAGAACACCGGGGAGCTGTTTTTT. Protein product: CASNGENTGELFF.

This clonotype was seen many times. V usage is TRBV20-1 and J usage is TRBJ1-1, with D unresolved. Germline-derived CDR1 and CDR2 are DFQATT and SNEGSKA (reference sequence). This CDR3 has 13 amino acids. Trimming left V 0 bases short and J 1 base short, with 6 bases between. CDR3: CSARDGRNTEAFF. The CDR3 DNA sequence: TGCAGTGCTAGAGACGGGAGGAACACTGAAGCTTTCTTT.

This clonotype was counted a few times. The chain uses TRBV5-1 and TRBJ2-2, with D maybe TRBD2 (5 bases). The CDR3 consists of 18 residues. V was trimmed by 4 bases and J by 2 bases, leaving 21 bases between them. Germline-derived CDR1 and CDR2 are SGHRS and YFSETQ. Here the CDR3 reads CASSLTQDSCCNTGELFF. The CDR3 DNA follows: TGCGCCAGCAGCCTCACCCAGGACTCATGCTGCAACACCGGGGAGCTGTTTTTT.

V and J are TRBV6-1 and TRBJ2-6; tentatively, D is TRBD1 (6 bases). V shed 11 bases and J shed 4 bases, with 18 bases lying between them. The CDR3 sequence is 15 residues long. In germline, CDR1 is MNHNS, CDR2 SASEGT. In DNA form, the CDR3 reads TGTGCCGCCTGGGCCCCAGGGGCCGGGGCCAACGTCCTGACTTTC. Translated: CAAWAPGAGANVLTF.

The V call is TRBV7-8, the J call TRBJ1-1; a weak D match, TRBD1 (5 bases). Trimming removed 5 bases at V and 1 base at J, with 17 bases between. Germline V gene data show CDR1 as SGHVS and CDR2 as FQNEAQ. The CDR3 consists of 16 residues. CDR3 in DNA: TGTGCCAGCAGCACCTACGTTGCCGGGGGGAACACTGAAGCTTTCTTT. This gives the protein CASSTYVAGGNTEAFF.

This rearrangement joins TRBV9 to TRBJ2-3; D not certain. The CDR3 spans 14 residues. V lost 4 bases to trimming and J lost 0 bases, with 9 bases between them. Per the germline V gene, CDR1 is SGDLS and CDR2 is YYNGEE. The CDR3 nucleotides read TGTGCCAGCAGCATCTCCTTGAGCACAGATACGCAGTATTTT. It encodes CASSISLSTDTQYF.

This CDR3 reads CASSSQGLYGYTF. The CDR3 bases are TGTGCCAGCAGTTCCCAGGGGCTCTATGGCTACACCTTC. The rearrangement joins TRBV12-3 or TRBV12-4 to TRBJ1-2; possibly TRBD1 for D (6 bases). The CDR3 runs to 13 residues. V lost 4 bases to trimming and J lost 4 bases, with 10 bases between them.

This clonotype was counted at least ten times. The chain couples TRBV4-3 to TRBJ2-5; D is possibly TRBD1 or TRBD2 (6 bases each). The V gene lost 4 bases and the J gene lost 2 bases, with 20 bases spanning the gap. The CDR3 totals 17 residues. Germline V gene sequence: CDR1 LGHNA, CDR2 YSLEER. The CDR3 sequence: CASSLHLLTGTQETQYF. CDR3 DNA: TGCGCCAGCAGCCTGCACCTCCTTACAGGGACTCAAGAGACCCAGTACTTC.

The CDR3 DNA follows: TGTGCCAGCAGTGTAGACAGGGGAAGCTCCTATAATTCACCCCTCCACTTT. Translated: CASSVDRGSSYNSPLHF. This chain links TRBV12-3 or TRBV12-4 with TRBJ1-6, with TRBD1 matching over 8 bases. CDR3 size: 17 residues. Trimming cost V 5 bases and J 0 bases; bases outside gene matches: 6.

Ten or more counts support this clonotype. The genes are TRBV5-1 and TRBJ2-1; 10 nucleotides align to TRBD1. Per germline, CDR1 SGHRS and CDR2 YFSETQ. The CDR3 length is 15 residues. V lost 4 bases to trimming and J lost 4 bases; unmatched junction nucleotides: 5. The CDR3 region has the DNA TGCGCCAGCAGCGGCGGGACAGGGGTGTACAATGAGCAGTTCTTC. Protein sequence: CASSGGTGVYNEQFF.

The chain is built from TRBV6-1 and TRBJ1-1, with no clear D. The ends were cut back, 5 bases at V and 1 base at J, with 8 bases in the middle. There are 13 residues in the CDR3. Germline CDR1 and CDR2: MNHNS and SASEGT. Written as DNA, the CDR3 is TGTGCCAGCAGTATTGGAAAGAACACTGAAGCTTTCTTT. Amino acids: CASSIGKNTEAFF.